This T cell receptor beta chain was observed in a study of T cells in Graves' hyperthyroidism and ophthalmopathy. Study conclusions and caveats: Blood also contained most expanded thyroid clonotypes above 0.001.

Each patient was aged 18 to 65 and had newly diagnosed hyperthyroidism of under 2 months' duration. The study excluded patients with uncontrolled infection, other autoimmune disease, pregnancy or lactation. The authors obtained PBMCs from 10 ml of fresh peripheral blood. The TCR beta CDR3 regions underwent amplification using RNA transcripts as the source. First-round RT-PCR targeting the TCR CDR3 was performed with the HTBI primer set. Each CDR3 protein gets one entry after TCRdb re-called the multiplex PCR reads with MiXCR. The table shows fewer than 800,000 distinct CDR3 sequences, with about a sixth occurring only once. In this sample, this clonotype turned up many times. Its antigen is unknown. The germline V gene has CDR1 MNHEY and CDR2 SVGAGI. The CDR3 has 17 amino acids. V was clipped by 2 bases and J by 4 bases; unmatched bases: 6.

This chain connects TRBV6-5 to TRBJ2-4; 12 bases line up with TRBD2. The sample taken for sequencing was blood. The receptor was derived from a man younger than 35 with Graves' hyperthyroidism. The CDR3 nucleotides are TGTGCCAGCAGTTACGTTTCTAGCGGGAGGGCTAAAAACATTCAGTACTTC. Protein sequence: CASSYVSSGRAKNIQYF.